These T cell receptor beta chains were read from a single sample in a study of T cell responses to AZD1222 COVID-19 vaccine. Clones were sequenced by immunoSEQ multiplex PCR, and TCRdb holds only the in-frame ones, with some missing. Among roughly 150,000 clones listed, approximately 91% were seen once. The source material was peripheral blood, sampled after recovery from COVID-19. The receptors here all came from an adult who had recovered from COVID-19. Each CDR3 is given with its conserved first and last residue. A D gene is named only where the DNA matches it firmly. A clone size is listed for some rows: how often the clone was seen (once, few, many), or a class if it is expanded.

>15|TRBV28|TRBJ2-7|once|.
CASSRPDRFTYEQYF
TGTGCCAGCAGTCGTCCCGACAGGTTCACCTACGAGCAGTACTTC
>15|TRBV24-1|TRBJ1-2|.|.
CATSDSRDNSYGYTF
TGTGCCACCAGTGATTCCCGGGACAATTCTTATGGCTACACCTTC
>13|TRBV5-4|TRBJ1-2|.|.
CASRPTGAYGYTF
TGTGCCAGCAGACCAACGGGGGCCTATGGCTACACCTTC
>14|TRBV13|TRBJ1-2|.|.
CASSPGAANYGYTF
TGTGCCAGCAGCCCAGGAGCTGCTAACTATGGCTACACCTTC
>15|TRBV7-2|TRBJ2-5|.|TRBD1
CASSLDRGRAETQYF
TGTGCCAGCAGCTTGGACAGGGGGCGAGCGGAGACCCAGTACTTC
>14|TRBV20-1|TRBJ2-1|.|.
CSASRAGVYNEQFF
TGCAGTGCGAGTAGGGCAGGAGTCTACAATGAGCAGTTCTTC
>13|TRBV29-1|TRBJ1-3|few|.
CSVGGSSGNTIYF
TGCAGCGTTGGAGGGAGCTCTGGAAACACCATATATTTT
>14|TRBV28|TRBJ2-7|.|TRBD1
CASSLPGQGTEQYF
TGTGCCAGCAGCTTACCGGGACAGGGTACCGAGCAGTACTTC
>16|TRBV18|TRBJ1-4|once|TRBD1
CASSPLRQGRGEKLFF
TGTGCCAGCTCACCACTTCGACAGGGTAGAGGTGAAAAACTGTTTTTT
>14|TRBV19|TRBJ1-4|once|.
CASSMGRQTRKLFF
TGTGCCAGTAGTATGGGCCGACAGACGAGAAAACTGTTTTTT
>15|TRBV7-9|TRBJ2-1|.|.
CASSPRMRGSNEQFF
TGTGCCAGCAGCCCACGTATGAGGGGTAGCAATGAGCAGTTCTTC
>15|TRBV5-6|TRBJ2-3|.|TRBD2
CASSVLAGGADTQYF
TGTGCCAGCAGCGTACTAGCGGGGGGGGCAGATACGCAGTATTTT
>16|TRBV24-1|TRBJ2-1|.|TRBD2
CATSDSASGRIDEQFF
TGTGCCACCAGTGATTCTGCTAGCGGGAGGATCGATGAGCAGTTCTTC
>13|TRBV4-2|TRBJ2-7|few|.
CASSQEWGGEQYF
TGTGCCAGCAGCCAAGAGTGGGGAGGTGAGCAGTACTTC
>13|TRBV5-4|TRBJ1-3|.|.
CASSLSGGNTIYF
TGTGCCAGCAGCTTGTCGGGAGGAAACACCATATATTTT
>15|TRBV18|TRBJ2-6|.|.
CASSPERSGANVLTF
TGTGCCAGCTCGCCCGAGAGGTCTGGGGCCAACGTCCTGACTTTC
>14|TRBV19|TRBJ1-5|.|TRBD1
CASSSGQVYQPQHF
TGTGCCAGTAGTAGTGGACAGGTCTATCAGCCCCAGCATTTT
>15|TRBV5-6|TRBJ1-3|.|TRBD1
CASSYRTGARNTIYF
TGTGCCAGCAGCTACAGGACAGGGGCCAGAAACACCATATATTTT
>13|TRBV3-1/TRBV3-2|TRBJ1-3|.|.
CASSQNNGNTIYF
TGTGCCAGCAGCCAAAATAACGGAAACACCATATATTTT
>13|TRBV11-2|TRBJ2-5|.|.
CASAGHVQETQYF
TGTGCCAGCGCGGGACACGTTCAAGAGACCCAGTACTTC
>13|TRBV5-1|TRBJ1-2|.|TRBD1
CASSLGQGEGYTF
TGCGCCAGCAGCTTGGGACAGGGGGAGGGCTACACCTTC
>13|TRBV10-2|TRBJ1-5|.|.
CASSEGLNQPQHF
TGCGCCAGCAGTGAAGGACTGAATCAGCCCCAGCATTTT
>16|TRBV6-6|TRBJ2-2|.|.
CASSQDRAAGTGELFF
TGTGCCAGCAGCCAGGACAGGGCAGCGGGGACCGGGGAGCTGTTTTTT
>15|TRBV3-1/TRBV3-2|TRBJ1-1|.|.
CASSQRDFWETEAFF
TGTGCCAGCAGCCAAAGGGACTTCTGGGAGACTGAAGCTTTCTTT
>14|TRBV27|TRBJ1-5|.|.
CASSRKGSNQPQHF
TGTGCCAGCAGTCGCAAGGGAAGCAATCAGCCCCAGCATTTT
>12|TRBV10-3|TRBJ1-2|.|.
CAMGGAYDGYTF
TGTGCCATGGGGGGGGCTTACGATGGCTACACCTTC
>17|TRBV19|TRBJ2-1|once|TRBD2
CASSIDRGLATNNEQFF
TGTGCCAGTAGTATAGACCGGGGACTAGCGACCAACAATGAGCAGTTCTTC
>14|TRBV2|TRBJ2-3|.|TRBD1
CASTPGQSTDTQYF
TGTGCCAGCACCCCGGGACAGAGCACAGATACGCAGTATTTT
>12|TRBV19|TRBJ1-6|.|.
CASSPDASPLHF
TGTGCCAGTAGCCCGGATGCTTCACCCCTCCACTTT
>14|TRBV6-1|TRBJ2-7|.|.
CASSEGGRSYEQYF
TGTGCCAGCAGTGAGGGGGGCCGATCCTACGAGCAGTACTTC
>12|TRBV15|TRBJ2-1|.|.
CATSRDRSGQFF
TGTGCCACCAGCAGAGATCGGTCCGGGCAGTTCTTC
>14|TRBV27|TRBJ1-3|.|.
CASRLLSSGNTIYF
TGTGCCAGCAGACTTCTTAGCTCTGGAAACACCATATATTTT
>14|TRBV6-5|TRBJ2-3|.|TRBD2
CASRRLAVTDTQYF
TGTGCCAGCAGACGACTAGCGGTCACAGATACGCAGTATTTT
>14|TRBV7-8|TRBJ1-3|.|.
CASSNFRTGNTIYF
TGTGCCAGCAGTAATTTTCGGACTGGAAACACCATATATTTT
>17|TRBV4-3|TRBJ2-1|.|TRBD2
CASSQQPKETERGLGFF
TGCGCCAGCAGCCAACAACCGAAGGAGACTGAGCGGGGGCTCGGGTTCTTC
>13|TRBV7-3|TRBJ2-2|.|TRBD1
CASSATGDGELFF
TGTGCCAGCAGCGCTACAGGGGACGGGGAGCTGTTTTTT
>14|TRBV2|TRBJ2-7|.|TRBD2
CASRLAGSSYEQYF
TGTGCCAGCAGGCTAGCGGGGTCCTCCTACGAGCAGTACTTC
>11|TRBV20-1|TRBJ1-2|.|.
CSAPILGEVGF
TGCAGTGCCCCGATTTTGGGGGAGGTGGGCTTC
>15|TRBV4-3|TRBJ1-4|.|TRBD1
CASSQGRGRGEKLFF
TGCGCCAGCAGCCAAGGCAGGGGGCGAGGTGAAAAACTGTTTTTT
>14|TRBV5-1|TRBJ2-2|few|TRBD1
CASSSNLQGLELFF
TGCGCCAGCAGCTCAAACTTACAGGGGTTAGAGCTGTTTTTT
>15|TRBV9|TRBJ1-4|.|.
CASSEGGLLNEKLFF
TGTGCCAGCAGCGAAGGAGGGCTGCTCAATGAAAAACTGTTTTTT
>13|TRBV10-2|TRBJ1-1|.|.
CASSEGRGTEAFF
TGCGCCAGCAGTGAAGGGCGGGGTACTGAAGCTTTCTTT
>15|TRBV14|TRBJ1-2|.|.
CASSQVQGVYGGYTF
TGTGCCAGCAGCCAAGTTCAAGGGGTATATGGTGGCTACACCTTC
>14|TRBV6-5|TRBJ1-5|.|.
CASSLGELGQPQHF
TGTGCCAGCAGTCTGGGAGAGCTAGGGCAGCCCCAGCATTTT
>14|TRBV6-5|TRBJ2-7|.|TRBD2
CASSPSGLTYEQYF
TGTGCCAGCAGTCCTAGCGGGCTAACCTACGAGCAGTACTTC
>13|TRBV6-5|TRBJ2-7|medium-sized|.
CASSTGTLYEQYF
TGTGCCAGCAGCACCGGGACATTATACGAGCAGTACTTC
>15|TRBV3-1/TRBV3-2|TRBJ1-5|.|.
CASSPDGGANQPQHF
TGTGCCAGCAGCCCGGATGGGGGGGCCAATCAGCCCCAGCATTTT